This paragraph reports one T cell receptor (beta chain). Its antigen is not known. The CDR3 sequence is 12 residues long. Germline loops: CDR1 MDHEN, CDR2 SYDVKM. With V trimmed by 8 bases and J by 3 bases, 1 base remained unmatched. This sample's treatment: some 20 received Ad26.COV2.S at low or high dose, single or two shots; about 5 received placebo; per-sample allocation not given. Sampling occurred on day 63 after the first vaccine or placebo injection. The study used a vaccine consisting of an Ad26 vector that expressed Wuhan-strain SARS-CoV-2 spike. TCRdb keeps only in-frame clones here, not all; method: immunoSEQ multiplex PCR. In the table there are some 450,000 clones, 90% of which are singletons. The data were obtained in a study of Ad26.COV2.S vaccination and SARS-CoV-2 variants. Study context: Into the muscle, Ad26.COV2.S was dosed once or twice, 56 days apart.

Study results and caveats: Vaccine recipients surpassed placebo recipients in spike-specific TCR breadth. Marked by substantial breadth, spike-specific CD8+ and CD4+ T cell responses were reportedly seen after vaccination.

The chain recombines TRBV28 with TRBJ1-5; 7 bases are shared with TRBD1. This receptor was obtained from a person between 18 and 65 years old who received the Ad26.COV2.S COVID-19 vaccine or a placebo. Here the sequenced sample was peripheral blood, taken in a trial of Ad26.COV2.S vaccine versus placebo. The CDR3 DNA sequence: TGTGCCAGCGGACAGGACAATCAGCCCCAGCATTTT. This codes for CASGQDNQPQHF. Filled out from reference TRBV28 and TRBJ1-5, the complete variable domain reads DVKVTQSSRYLVKRTGEKVFLECVQDMDHENMFWYRQDPGLGLRLIYFSYDVKMKEKGDIPEGYSVSREKKERFSLILESASTNQTSMYLCASGQDNQPQHFGDGTRLSIL.